Included here is one TCR beta chain sequence, with context. Antigen specificity is unknown. Gene labels here are mouse ones. The read ends 1 residue early relative to the CDR3; the germline J gene fills the gap. CDR3 length: 14 residues. Germline assignment: CDR1 MNHDT and CDR2 YYDKIL. V was trimmed by 1 base and J by 3 bases, leaving 6 bases between them. This sample is part of a study of tissue T cells after allogeneic stem cell transplantation. Study-wide findings and caveats: The patient cohort was small and clinically heterogeneous, with limited sampling depth. Tissue-detected TCR repertoire was only partly captured by blood and spleen T cells.

TCRbeta CDR3 was sequenced at survey depth with template counts. TCRdb's copy holds only in-frame clones and misses some; the assay was immunoSEQ multiplex PCR. The repertoire holds about 22,000 clones, with 72% as singletons. Sequenced input: spleen. This receptor was taken from a female BALB/c mouse in good health. This strain has MHC haplotype H2-d. The V gene is TRBV17, the J gene TRBJ2-2; D unclear. Here the CDR3 reads CASSRVVDTGQLYF. The CDR3 bases that were read are TGTGCTAGCAGTAGAGTGGTGGACACCGGGCAGCTCTAC.